This TCR beta chain was identified in a study of blood T cell repertoires in COVID-19. TCRdb keeps only in-frame clones here, not all; method: immunoSEQ multiplex PCR. The table shows roughly 290,000 clones, with approximately 83% occurring only once. Two negative PCRs, clearance, or symptom resolution were required of recovered Cohort 3 donors. There are 16 residues in the CDR3. V lost 1 base and J 0 bases, leaving 11 bases between the germline ends. CDR1 and CDR2 (germline): MGHRA, YSYEKL. Specimen: PBMCs or T cells enriched from blood (not recorded which). This receptor was identified in a man aged 25 to 45 who had recovered from COVID-19. This sequence joins TRBV4-1 and TRBJ2-3; D gene uncertain. The CDR3 reads CASSQAWQASTDTQYF. CDR3 DNA sequence: TGCGCCAGCAGCCAAGCGTGGCAGGCTAGCACAGATACGCAGTATTTT.